This T cell receptor beta chain emerged from a study of shared clonotypes between healthy human individuals. Measured with immunoSEQ multiplex PCR; TCRdb has only the in-frame clones, and not every one. Here the sample spans more than 1.2 million clones, around 98.5% being singletons. On this clone itself: This sample includes further DNA sequences coding for the same CDR3.

Unmatched junction bases numbered 4, after V lost 3 bases and J lost 1 base. Germline CDR1 reads SGHRS; CDR2 reads YFSETQ. The CDR3 sequence is 14 residues long. The clonotype comes from a man aged 25 to 45 in good health. The chain carries TRBV5-1 and TRBJ2-7; TRBD1 agrees at 7 bases. Specimen: naive CD4+ T cells sorted from blood. The sample's subset: CD45RA+ positively selected. The CDR3 coding sequence is TGCGCCAGCAGCTCCAGGACAGGTTCCTACGAGCAGTACTTC. Translation: CASSSRTGSYEQYF.